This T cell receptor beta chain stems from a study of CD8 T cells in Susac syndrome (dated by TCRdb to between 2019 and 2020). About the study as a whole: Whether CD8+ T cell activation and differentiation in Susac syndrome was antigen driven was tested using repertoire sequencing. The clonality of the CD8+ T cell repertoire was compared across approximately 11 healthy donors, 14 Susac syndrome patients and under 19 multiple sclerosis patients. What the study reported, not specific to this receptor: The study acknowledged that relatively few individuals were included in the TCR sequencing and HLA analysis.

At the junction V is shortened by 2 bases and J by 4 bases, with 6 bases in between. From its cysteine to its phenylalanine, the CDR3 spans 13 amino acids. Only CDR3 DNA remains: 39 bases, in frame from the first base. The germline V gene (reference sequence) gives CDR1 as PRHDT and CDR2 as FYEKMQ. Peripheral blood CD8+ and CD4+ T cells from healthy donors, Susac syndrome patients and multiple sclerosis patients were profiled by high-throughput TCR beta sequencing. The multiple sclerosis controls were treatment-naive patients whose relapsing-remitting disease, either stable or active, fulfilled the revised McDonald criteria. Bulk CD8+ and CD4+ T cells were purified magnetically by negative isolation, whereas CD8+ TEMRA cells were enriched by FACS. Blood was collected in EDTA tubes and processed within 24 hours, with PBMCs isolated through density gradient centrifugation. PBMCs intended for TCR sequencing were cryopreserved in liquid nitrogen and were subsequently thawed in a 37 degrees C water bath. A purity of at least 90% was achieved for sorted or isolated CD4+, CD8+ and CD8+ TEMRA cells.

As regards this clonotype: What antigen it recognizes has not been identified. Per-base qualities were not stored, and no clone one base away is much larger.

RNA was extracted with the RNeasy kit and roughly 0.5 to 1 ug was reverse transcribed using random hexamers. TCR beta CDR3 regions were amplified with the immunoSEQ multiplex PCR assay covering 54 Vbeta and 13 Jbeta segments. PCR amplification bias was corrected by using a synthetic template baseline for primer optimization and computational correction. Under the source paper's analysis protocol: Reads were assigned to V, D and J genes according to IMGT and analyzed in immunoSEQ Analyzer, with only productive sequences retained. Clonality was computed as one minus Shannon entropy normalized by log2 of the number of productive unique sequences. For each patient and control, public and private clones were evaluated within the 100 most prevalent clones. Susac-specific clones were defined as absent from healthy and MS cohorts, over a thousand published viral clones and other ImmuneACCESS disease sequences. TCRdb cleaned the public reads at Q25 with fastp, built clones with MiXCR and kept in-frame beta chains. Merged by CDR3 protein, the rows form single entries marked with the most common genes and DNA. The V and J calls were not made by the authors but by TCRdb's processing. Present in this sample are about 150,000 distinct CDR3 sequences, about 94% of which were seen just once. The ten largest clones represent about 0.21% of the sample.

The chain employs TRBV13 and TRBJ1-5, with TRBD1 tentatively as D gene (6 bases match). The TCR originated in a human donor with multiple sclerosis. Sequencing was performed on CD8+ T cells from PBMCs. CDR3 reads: CASSLQGNQPQHF. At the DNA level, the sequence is TGTGCCAGCAGCTTACAGGGGAATCAGCCCCAGCATTTT.